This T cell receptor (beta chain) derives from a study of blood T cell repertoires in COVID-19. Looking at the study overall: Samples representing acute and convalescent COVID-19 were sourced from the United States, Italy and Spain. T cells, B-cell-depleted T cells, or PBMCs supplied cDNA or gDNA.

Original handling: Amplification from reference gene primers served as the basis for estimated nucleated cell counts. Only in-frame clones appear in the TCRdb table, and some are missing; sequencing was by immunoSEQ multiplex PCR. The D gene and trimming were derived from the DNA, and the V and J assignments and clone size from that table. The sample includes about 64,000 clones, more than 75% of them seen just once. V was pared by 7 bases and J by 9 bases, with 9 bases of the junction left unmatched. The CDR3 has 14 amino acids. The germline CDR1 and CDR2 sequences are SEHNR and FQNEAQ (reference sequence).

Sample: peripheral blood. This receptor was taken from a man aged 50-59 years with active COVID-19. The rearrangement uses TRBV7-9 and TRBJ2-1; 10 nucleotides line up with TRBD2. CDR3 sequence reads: CASKTGLASGEQFF. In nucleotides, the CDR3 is TGTGCCAGCAAGACGGGACTAGCGTCAGGTGAGCAGTTCTTC.